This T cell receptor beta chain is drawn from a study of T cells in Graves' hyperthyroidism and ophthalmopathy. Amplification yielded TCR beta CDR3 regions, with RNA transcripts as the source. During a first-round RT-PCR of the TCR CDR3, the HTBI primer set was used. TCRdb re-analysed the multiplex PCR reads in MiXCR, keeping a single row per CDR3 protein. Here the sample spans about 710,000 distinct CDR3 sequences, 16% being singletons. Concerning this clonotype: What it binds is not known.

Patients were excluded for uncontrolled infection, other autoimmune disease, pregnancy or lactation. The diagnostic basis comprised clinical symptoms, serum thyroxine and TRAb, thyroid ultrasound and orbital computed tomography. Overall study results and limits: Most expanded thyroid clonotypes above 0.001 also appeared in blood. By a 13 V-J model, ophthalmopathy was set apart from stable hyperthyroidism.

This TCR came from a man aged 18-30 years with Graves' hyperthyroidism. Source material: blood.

CDR3 amino acids: CASSILVNQPQHF. The CDR3 nucleotides are TGTGCCAGTAGTATCTTAGTTAATCAGCCCCAGCATTTT. The gene calls are TRBV19 and TRBJ1-5, with unresolved D. The CDR3 is 13 residues long. The V gene's germline CDR1 is LNHDA and CDR2 SQIVND (reference sequence). V gave up 3 bases and J gave up 4 bases, with 7 bases separating them.